Below, 15 T cell receptor beta chains from the same sample are listed, as sequenced in a study of blood T cell repertoires in COVID-19. Libraries were prepared by immunoSEQ multiplex PCR; TCRdb keeps only in-frame clonotypes and omits some of them. Of under 130,000 clones listed, about 85% are singletons. The sample consisted of peripheral blood. Receptor source: a man aged 50-59 years in a cohort sampled during active COVID-19.

For this clone: Relative to the germline gene, one junction end is altered; a read error may explain this. The chain couples TRBV28 to TRBJ1-4; 7 bases align to TRBD1. Looked up from germline, CDR1 is MDHEN and CDR2 is SYDVKM. The CDR3 is made up of 11 amino acids. Written as DNA, the CDR3 is TGTGCCAGCAGTTTGGGTCGGGACAGATTATTT. Translated, it gives CASSLGRDRLF.

V is TRBV15 and J is TRBJ1-2; the match to TRBD1 covers 9 bases. Germline assignment: CDR1 LNHNV and CDR2 YYDKDF (reference sequence). J was trimmed by 0 bases and V by 1 base; bases with no gene match: 12. This CDR3 has 19 residues. The CDR3, as DNA: TGTGCCACCAGCAGAGGTTTCCGACAGGGGGGTATATCTAACTATGGCTACACCTTC. It codes for CATSRGFRQGGISNYGYTF.

The CDR3 protein is CATSRDYRQGATNYGYTF. In nucleotides, the CDR3 is TGTGCCACCAGCAGAGATTACCGACAGGGGGCGACTAACTATGGCTACACCTTC. The rearrangement joins TRBV15 to TRBJ1-2; 10 bases match TRBD1. This CDR3 spans 18 amino acids. The germline V gene encodes CDR1 LNHNV and CDR2 YYDKDF (reference sequence). With V trimmed by 0 bases and J by 0 bases, 7 bases remained unmatched.

The chain uses TRBV5-1 and TRBJ1-2, with D unclear. CDR3 length: 15 residues. Trimming took 2 bases from V and 0 from J, leaving 11 bases between them. The germline gives CDR1 SGHRS, CDR2 YFSETQ. The CDR3 DNA reads TGCGCCAGCAGCTTTTCGGGATTAGCTAACTATGGCTACACCTTC. Amino acid sequence: CASSFSGLANYGYTF.

This chain connects TRBV9 to TRBJ2-3; no reliable D call. CDR1 and CDR2 (germline): SGDLS, YYNGEE. CDR3 length: 15 residues. Deletions cut 0 bases from V and 4 bases from J, with 12 bases between. The DNA for the CDR3 is TGTGCCAGCAGCGTAGACCCCTCCAGCGCAGATACGCAGTATTTT. It yields the protein CASSVDPSSADTQYF. The complete variable domain, with remaining parts taken from reference TRBV9 and TRBJ2-3, reads DSGVTQTPKHLITATGQRVTLRCSPRSGDLSVYWYQQSLDQGLQFLIQYYNGEERAKGNILERFSAQQFPDLHSELNLSSLELGDSALYFCASSVDPSSADTQYFGPGTRLTVL.

This CDR3 is CASSSGQFANTGELFF. DNA of the CDR3: TGCGCCAGCAGCTCGGGACAGTTCGCGAACACCGGGGAGCTGTTTTTT. The chain recombines TRBV5-1 with TRBJ2-2; 7 positions match TRBD1. Germline V gene sequence: CDR1 SGHRS, CDR2 YFSETQ. The length of the CDR3 is 16 residues. Germline trimming cut 3 bases from V and 0 bases from J; bases unmatched to any gene: 5.

The chain combines TRBV10-3 with TRBJ1-2; possible D gene TRBD1, 5 bases. Per the germline V gene, CDR1 is ENHRY and CDR2 is SYGVKD. This CDR3 spans 13 amino acids. Trimming took 3 bases from V and 3 from J, leaving 8 bases between them. The CDR3 sequence: CAISDSRDYGYTF. The CDR3 bases are TGTGCCATCAGTGACAGCAGGGACTATGGCTACACCTTC.

CDR3 region: CATSRDLGLLRGQTNEKLFF. The CDR3 nucleotides read TGTGCCACCAGCAGAGATCTTGGCTTACTCAGGGGGCAAACTAATGAAAAACTGTTTTTT. The V call is TRBV15, the J call TRBJ1-4; 8 positions match TRBD1. The CDR3 has 20 residues. V was clipped by 0 bases and J by 1 base; unmatched bases: 13. The germline V gene encodes CDR1 LNHNV and CDR2 YYDKDF (reference sequence). The complete variable domain, with remaining parts taken from reference TRBV15 and TRBJ1-4, reads DAMVIQNPRYQVTQFGKPVTLSCSQTLNHNVMYWYQQKSSQAPKLLFHYYDKDFNNEADTPDNFQSRRPNTSFCFLDIRSPGLGDTAMYLCATSRDLGLLRGQTNEKLFFGSGTQLSVL.

V is TRBV20-1 and J is TRBJ2-3; TRBD2 is a possible D gene (7 bases). Germline CDR1 DFQATT, CDR2 SNEGSKA (reference sequence). This CDR3 comprises 14 residues. The V and J ends lost 4 bases and 5 bases respectively, with 16 bases between them. CDR3 bases: TGCAGTGCTAATGAGGGGGGGGCGTTAGATACGCAGTATTTT. This gives the protein CSANEGGALDTQYF.

The chain uses TRBV9 and TRBJ1-1; TRBD1 matches 8 bases. The V gene end was trimmed by 2 bases and the J gene end by 0 bases; junction bases not matched to a gene: 3. The CDR3 totals 15 residues. CDR1 is SGDLS, CDR2 YYNGEE, per germline. CDR3 nucleotide sequence: TGTGCCAGCAGCGTCGGGACAGGATTGAACACTGAAGCTTTCTTT. This codes for CASSVGTGLNTEAFF.

The rearrangement uses TRBV5-4 and TRBJ2-3, with a possible D match to TRBD2 (7 bases). Trimming took 0 bases from V and 5 from J, leaving 16 bases between them. In germline, CDR1 is SGHNT, CDR2 YYREEE (reference sequence). The CDR3 consists of 16 residues. In DNA form, the CDR3 reads TGTGCCAGCAGCTTGGAGTACGGGGGGCGGGGAGATACGCAGTATTTT. It codes for CASSLEYGGRGDTQYF.

The V and J genes are TRBV9 and TRBJ2-3; 9 bases line up with TRBD2. V shed 1 base and J 1 base; nucleotides not matched to a gene: 10. Germline V gives CDR1 SGDLS, CDR2 YYNGEE. The CDR3 length is 18 residues. CDR3 in DNA: TGTGCCAGCAGCGTACGCCCCCAGCGGGGGGAGGGCACAGATACGCAGTATTTT. It specifies CASSVRPQRGEGTDTQYF.

The J gene is TRBJ1-2, the V gene TRBV4-2; D perhaps matches TRBD1 (6 bases). The CDR3 runs 16 residues. Germline-derived CDR1 and CDR2 are LGHNA and YNFKEQ. Trimming stripped 1 base from V and 1 base from J, with 13 bases between. The CDR3 DNA follows: TGTGCCAGCAGCCAAGGAAGACAGGTATTTAACTATGGCTACACCTTC. It encodes CASSQGRQVFNYGYTF.

In this sample, this clone turned up a few times. This chain uses TRBV24-1 with TRBJ1-5, with 8 bases identical to TRBD1. Germline V gene sequence: CDR1 KGHDR, CDR2 SFDVKD. V shed 8 bases and J 9 bases; nucleotides not matched to a gene: 8. This CDR3 has 13 amino acids. DNA of the CDR3: TGTGCCACCACCCAAGGACAGGGCGGGCCCCAGCATTTT. Amino acid sequence: CATTQGQGGPQHF.

This sequence joins TRBV2 and TRBJ2-3, with 7 nucleotides matching TRBD2. V shed 5 bases and J 8 bases; nucleotides not matched to a gene: 7. Germline CDR1 SNHLY, CDR2 FYNNEI. This CDR3 comprises 13 residues. The CDR3 spells CASSQNLAGTQYF. CDR3 coding DNA: TGTGCCAGCAGTCAAAATTTAGCGGGTACGCAGTATTTT.